Shown below are 9 T cell receptor beta chains from a single sample sequenced in a study of T cells in Graves' hyperthyroidism and ophthalmopathy. What was amplified from RNA transcripts were TCR beta CDR3 regions. Researchers ran a first-round RT-PCR on the TCR CDR3 using the HTBI primer set. Via MiXCR, TCRdb re-called the multiplex PCR reads, giving one row per CDR3 protein. The table includes some 580,000 distinct CDR3 sequences, about a sixth detected once. The sample consisted of blood. Receptor source: a woman aged 40 to 50 with Graves' ophthalmopathy.

The chain uses TRBV5-1 and TRBJ2-7; 10 bases map to TRBD1. CDR1 and CDR2 from the germline V gene are SGHRS and YFSETQ. There are 18 residues in the CDR3. V gave up 2 bases and J gave up 3 bases; unmatched junction bases: 14. The CDR3 protein is CASSFGPGQGFSLYEQYF. The CDR3 nucleotides read TGCGCCAGCAGCTTCGGACCGGGACAGGGGTTTTCTCTCTACGAGCAGTACTTC.

In this sample, this clonotype turned up a few times. The chain links TRBV7-9 to TRBJ2-7; 9 bases are a match to TRBD1. This CDR3 comprises 14 residues. CDR1 SEHNR and CDR2 FQNEAQ come from the germline V gene (reference sequence). V trimming: 5 bases; J trimming: 6 bases; junction bases outside the gene matches: 8. The DNA for the CDR3 is TGTGCCAGCAGCCCCCGGGACAGGGTATCCGAGCAGTACTTC. Encoded protein: CASSPRDRVSEQYF.

This clonotype was counted ten times or more. The CDR3 DNA reads TGTGCCAGCAGCTTCCGGGCACAGGGTTCTGGAAACACCATATATTTT. It codes for CASSFRAQGSGNTIYF. The chain couples TRBV7-2 to TRBJ1-3; D may be TRBD1 (6 bases). Germline V gives CDR1 SGHTA, CDR2 FQGNSA. This CDR3 comprises 16 residues. V was cut by 3 bases and J by 1 base, with 13 bases left in between.

This clonotype was seen at least ten times. V is TRBV2 and J is TRBJ2-7, with TRBD2 matching 8 bases. From germline, CDR1 is SNHLY and CDR2 FYNNEI. This CDR3 is 16 amino acids long. With V trimmed by 2 bases and J by 4 bases, 10 bases remained unmatched. CDR3 sequence: CASSEFVVAGRYEQYF. CDR3 nucleotides: TGTGCCAGCAGTGAATTTGTGGTAGCGGGGCGGTACGAGCAGTACTTC.

The chain employs TRBV6-2 or TRBV6-3 and TRBJ1-2; D may be TRBD1 (5 bases). In germline, CDR1 is MNHEY, CDR2 SVGEGT. The length of the CDR3 is 13 residues. V was trimmed by 2 bases and J by 7 bases, leaving 11 bases between them. The CDR3 DNA reads TGTGCCAGCAGTTACGGGGCTACTAGTGGCTACACCTTC. Translated, it gives CASSYGATSGYTF.

This clonotype was observed a few times. This chain uses TRBV6-6 with TRBJ1-4; 7 positions agree with TRBD1. Germline V CDR1 and CDR2: MNHNY, SVGAGI (reference sequence). This CDR3 region has 15 residues. V lost 0 bases to trimming and J lost 8 bases; unmatched junction nucleotides: 6. The CDR3 is CASSYSDRAKEKLFF. CDR3 coding DNA: TGTGCCAGCAGTTACTCCGACAGGGCCAAGGAAAAACTGTTTTTT.

This clonotype was counted ten times or more. The V and J genes are TRBV5-1 and TRBJ2-1; D call uncertain. The CDR3 consists of 17 residues. Trimming took off 3 bases at V and 8 bases at J, with 24 bases between the two ends. The germline V gene has CDR1 SGHRS and CDR2 YFSETQ. CDR3 region: CASSWETGSPRKDEQFF. For the CDR3, the DNA is TGCGCCAGCAGCTGGGAAACCGGGTCCCCGAGGAAGGATGAGCAGTTCTTC.

The chain employs TRBV5-1 and TRBJ1-1; TRBD1 matches 8 bases. With V trimmed by 5 bases and J by 3 bases, 3 bases remained unmatched. Germline lookup yields CDR1 SGHRS and CDR2 YFSETQ. CDR3 length: 13 residues. The CDR3 loop reads CASSKDRDTEAFF. As DNA, the CDR3 is TGCGCCAGCAGTAAGGACAGGGACACTGAAGCTTTCTTT.

This clonotype was counted only a few times. A much larger clone is a single base away; this may be a read error. This sequence joins TRBV2 and TRBJ2-7, with D perhaps TRBD1 (5 bases). V was clipped by 4 bases and J by 8 bases, with 15 bases between them. The germline V gene encodes CDR1 SNHLY and CDR2 FYNNEI. This CDR3 comprises 13 residues. Written as DNA, the CDR3 is TGTGCCAGCAGTGCTAGACAGAGTGGAAAGCAGTACTTC. Its protein is CASSARQSGKQYF.